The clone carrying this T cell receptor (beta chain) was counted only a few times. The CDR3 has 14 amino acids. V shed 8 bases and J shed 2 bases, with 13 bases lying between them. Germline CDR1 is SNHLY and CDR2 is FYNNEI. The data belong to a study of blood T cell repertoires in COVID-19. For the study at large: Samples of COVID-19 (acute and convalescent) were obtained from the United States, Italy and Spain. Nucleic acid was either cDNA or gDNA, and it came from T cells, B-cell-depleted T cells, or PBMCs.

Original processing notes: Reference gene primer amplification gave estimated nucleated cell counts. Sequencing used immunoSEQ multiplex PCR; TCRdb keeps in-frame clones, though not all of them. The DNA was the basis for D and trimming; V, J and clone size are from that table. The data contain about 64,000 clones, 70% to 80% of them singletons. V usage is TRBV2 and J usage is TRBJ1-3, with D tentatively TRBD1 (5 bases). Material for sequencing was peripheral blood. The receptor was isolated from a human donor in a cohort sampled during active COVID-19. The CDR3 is CASEPSTAGNTIYF. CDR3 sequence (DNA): TGTGCCAGCGAACCATCGACAGCTGGAAACACCATATATTTT.